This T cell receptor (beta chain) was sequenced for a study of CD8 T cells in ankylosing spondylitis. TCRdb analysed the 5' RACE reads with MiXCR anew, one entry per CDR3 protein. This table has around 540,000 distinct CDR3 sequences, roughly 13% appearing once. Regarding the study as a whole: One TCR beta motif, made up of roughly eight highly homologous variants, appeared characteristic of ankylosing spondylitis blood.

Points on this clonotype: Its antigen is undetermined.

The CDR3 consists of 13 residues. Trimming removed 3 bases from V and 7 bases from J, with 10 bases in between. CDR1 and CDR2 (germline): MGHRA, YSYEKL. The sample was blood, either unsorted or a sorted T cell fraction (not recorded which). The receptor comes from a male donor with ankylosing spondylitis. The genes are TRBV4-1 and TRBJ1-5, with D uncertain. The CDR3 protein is CASSHDIRQPQHF. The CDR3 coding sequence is TGCGCCAGCAGCCACGACATACGACAGCCCCAGCATTTT.